This T cell receptor beta chain was captured by sequencing in a study of blood T cell repertoires in COVID-19. About the research overall: Samples of COVID-19 (acute and convalescent) were obtained from the United States, Italy and Spain.

Authors' methods: Reference gene primer amplification in the assay estimated nucleated cell counts. Method: immunoSEQ multiplex PCR; TCRdb's copy keeps in-frame clones and lacks some. The DNA gave D and trimming, while V, J and clone size come from that table. The sample contains approximately 140,000 clones, more than 75% of which appear only once. The germline V gene has CDR1 LNHDA and CDR2 SQIVND (reference sequence). CDR3 size: 13 residues. V was shortened by 2 bases and J by 13 bases, with 17 bases between the two germline ends. The sample consisted of peripheral blood. The sequence was collected from a man older than 75 with acute or convalescent COVID-19. The chain links TRBV19 to TRBJ1-2; tentative D call: TRBD1 (6 bases). CDR3 DNA sequence: TGTGCCAGTAGTATACAGGCCAGGGGATCACCCACCTTC. Translated: CASSIQARGSPTF.